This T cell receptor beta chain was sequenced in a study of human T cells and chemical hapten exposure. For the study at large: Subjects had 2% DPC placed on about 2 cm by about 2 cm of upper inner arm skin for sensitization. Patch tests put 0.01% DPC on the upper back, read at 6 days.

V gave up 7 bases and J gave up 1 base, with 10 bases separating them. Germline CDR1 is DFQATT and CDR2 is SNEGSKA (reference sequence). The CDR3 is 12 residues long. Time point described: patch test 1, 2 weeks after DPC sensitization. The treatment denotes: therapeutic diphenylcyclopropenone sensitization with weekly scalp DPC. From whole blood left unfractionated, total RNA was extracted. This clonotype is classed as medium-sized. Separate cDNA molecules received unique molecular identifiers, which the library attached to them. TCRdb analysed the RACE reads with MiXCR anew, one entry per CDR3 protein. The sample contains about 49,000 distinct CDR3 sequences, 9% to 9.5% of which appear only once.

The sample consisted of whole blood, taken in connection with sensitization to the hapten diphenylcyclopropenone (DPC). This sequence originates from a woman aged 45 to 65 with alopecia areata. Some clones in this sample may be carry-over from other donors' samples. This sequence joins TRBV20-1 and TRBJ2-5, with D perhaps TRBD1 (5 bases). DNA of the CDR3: TGCAGTGTAGGACACCTCCAAGAGACCCAGTACTTC. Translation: CSVGHLQETQYF.